This section outlines one TCR beta chain sequence together with its context. Per the germline V gene, CDR1 is SGHKS and CDR2 is YYEKEE (reference sequence). The CDR3 covers 14 residues. Deletions cut 0 bases from V and 7 bases from J, with 11 bases between. This PCR relied on a set of 60 Vbeta primers and 13 Jbeta primers. TCRdb's table, derived via immunoSEQ multiplex PCR, lists solely in-frame clones and lacks some. The data show approximately 140,000 clones, with about 60% seen just once and under 7.5% held by the top ten. The data originate from a study of cytomegalovirus exposure and HLA in healthy donors.

The TCR originated in a woman aged 60-75 years in good health and CMV-seropositive. Sample: PBMCs. This chain connects TRBV5-5 to TRBJ1-5; TRBD1 might be the D (5 bases). CDR3 in amino acids: CASSLGAGPQPQHF. The DNA of the CDR3 is TGTGCCAGCAGCTTGGGTGCAGGGCCCCAGCCCCAGCATTTT.